This T cell receptor (beta chain) comes out of a study of T cell repertoires in cytomegalovirus infection (dated by TCRdb to the late 2010s). The study in broad terms: Recently identified HLA-C-restricted CMV epitopes, whose presentation resists viral immunomodulation, were targeted by peptide stimulations together with well-studied HLA-B-restricted epitopes. The HLA type of each donor mattered for the analysis, because public TCR beta signatures pointed to carriage of CMV infection along with the matching HLA type.

The label giving this sample's treatment or condition can be read as: in vitro stimulation with specific CMV peptide epitopes to enrich CMV-specific T cells. From its cysteine to its phenylalanine, the CDR3 spans 15 amino acids. Here the CDR3 DNA is all that survives: 45 bases in frame from base 1. Trimming removed 4 bases from V and 3 bases from J; the gene matches leave 5 bases unexplained. CDR1 and CDR2 were assigned from the germline V gene as SGHDT and YYEEEE. Beyond this particular receptor, the publication reports: In the ex vivo response, HLA-C-restricted CMV-specific TCR beta clonotypes were dominant, and in two of eight donors the single most frequent clonotype came from this HLA-C-restricted group. In both this cohort and an independent cohort of 352 donors, the cumulative frequency of public TCR beta family members distinguished carriers of CMV infection plus the relevant HLA type.

TCRdb shows the sequencer as Illumina HiSeq 1500. Starting from the raw public reads, TCRdb applied fastp trimming at Q25, assembled clones with MiXCR and retained in-frame beta chains. CDR3 protein duplicates are merged, each entry listing the most common genes and DNA. The sample includes under 350,000 distinct CDR3 sequences, with 22% observed a single time. The top ten clones comprise under 25% of the sample. This clonotype was seen only a few times. Its antigen remains undetermined. The record has no base qualities; no much larger clone is one base away. In this chain, TRBV5-6 is recombined with TRBJ2-2, with 8 central nucleotides matching TRBD1. Sequences were derived from cultured PBMCs, sampled from culture after CMV antigen stimulation. This receptor was obtained from a human donor in good health (CMV status not recorded). Some clones in this sample may be carry-over from other donors' samples. The CDR3 sequence is CASSHDRGYTGELFF. The DNA reads TGTGCCAGCAGCCACGACAGGGGCTACACCGGGGAGCTGTTTTTT.